The 29 T cell receptor beta chains presented below share a single source sample, sequenced in a study of regulatory T cells in long-lasting Graves disease. In building TCR beta libraries, iRepertoire HTBI primers were used together with Arm-PCR of CDR3 regions. TCRdb re-called the multiplex PCR reads through MiXCR, storing one row per CDR3 protein. The data hold 250,000 or so distinct CDR3 sequences, with roughly 21% observed a single time. The time point: newly diagnosed GD, antithyroid drugs for less than 3 months. TCR sequences were obtained from RNA taken from PBMCs. The source material was peripheral blood mononuclear cells (PBMCs), sampled at new diagnosis, from a patient treated with antithyroid drugs. Source of these receptors: a female donor with Graves disease.

At least ten counts were recorded for this clonotype. The chain links TRBV20-1 to TRBJ2-2; 7 bases fit TRBD1. The CDR3 is made up of 16 amino acids. Germline CDR1 DFQATT, CDR2 SNEGSKA (reference sequence). V lost 2 bases and J lost 4; bases outside the gene matches: 10. DNA for the CDR3: TGCAGTGCTAGACCGGGCACAGGGGCCGGCACCGGGGAGCTGTTTTTT. Translated, it gives CSARPGTGAGTGELFF.

This clonotype was counted at least ten times. Here the CDR3 reads CASSLRLCQTQYF. The DNA of the CDR3 is TGTGCCAGCAGCTTACGTCTTTGTCAGACCCAGTACTTC. The chain combines TRBV11-3 with TRBJ2-5; D unresolved. Trimming cost V 2 bases and J 6 bases, with 10 bases left between them. Germline V gene data show CDR1 as SGHNT and CDR2 as YENEEA. The CDR3 runs to 13 residues. The complete variable domain, with remaining parts taken from reference TRBV11-3 and TRBJ2-5, reads EAGVVQSPRYKIIEKKQPVAFWCNPISGHNTLYWYLQNLGQGPELLIRYENEEAVDDSQLPKDRFSAERLKGVDSTLKIQPAELGDSAVYLCASSLRLCQTQYFGPGTRLLVL.

On this clonotype itself: A much larger clone lies one base from this, so it may be a read error. The chain couples TRBV7-8 to TRBJ2-7; the D is unclear. Trimming took off 1 base at V and 7 bases at J, with 20 bases between the two ends. Germline CDR1 reads SGHVS; CDR2 reads FQNEAQ. CDR3 length equals 16 residues. CDR3 residues: CASSLVDRMGYNEQYF. CDR3 nucleotides: TGTGCCAGCAGCTTAGTAGATAGGATGGGCTACAATGAGCAGTACTTC.

As to this clonotype: With a far larger clone one base away, a read error is the likely cause. This rearrangement joins TRBV4-2 to TRBJ2-3, with D tentatively TRBD1 (5 bases). The germline V gene encodes CDR1 LGHNA and CDR2 YNFKEQ. The CDR3 is 13 residues long. V gave up 5 bases and J gave up 4 bases, with 10 bases separating them. DNA for the CDR3: TGTGCCAGCAGCTTAGGCAGGGCAGATACGCAGTATTTT. Translated, it gives CASSLGRADTQYF.

This clonotype was recorded many times. The chain employs TRBV12-3 or TRBV12-4 and TRBJ2-3, with D perhaps TRBD1 (5 bases). V dropped 0 bases and J dropped 0 bases, with 19 bases sitting between them. The CDR3 totals 19 residues. The CDR3 DNA reads TGTGCCAGCAGTTTAGCGCGCGTTAATCTCCAGGGCAGCACAGATACGCAGTATTTT. Protein: CASSLARVNLQGSTDTQYF.

The table lists this clonotype with many counts. The chain links TRBV2 to TRBJ1-5, with 7 bases fitting TRBD1. This CDR3 region has 16 residues. CDR1 is SNHLY, CDR2 FYNNEI, per germline. Trimming cost V 4 bases and J 4 bases; bases outside gene matches: 10. In DNA, the CDR3 is TGTGCCAGCAGTGTATCCGGGACAGCCATTAATCAGCCCCAGCATTTT. The encoded protein is CASSVSGTAINQPQHF.

The rearrangement links TRBV19 to TRBJ2-2, with TRBD2 matching over 8 bases. CDR3 size: 16 residues. Germline loops: CDR1 LNHDA, CDR2 SQIVND (reference sequence). The V and J ends lost 8 bases and 5 bases, in that order; junction bases with no gene match: 13. The CDR3 region has the DNA TGTGCCAGTCTCCAGGCCGGGACTAGAAATACCGGGGAGCTGTTTTTT. This translates into CASLQAGTRNTGELFF.

There are many counts of this clonotype. The chain recombines TRBV6-5 with TRBJ2-7, with TRBD1 matching 11 bases. The J segment lost 7 bases and the V segment lost 0 bases, leaving 8 bases of the junction unmatched. Germline V lookup: CDR1 MNHEY, CDR2 SVGAGI. This CDR3 has 16 amino acids. The CDR3 is CASSYSGQGASREQYF. The DNA for the CDR3 is TGTGCCAGCAGTTACTCCGGACAGGGGGCGAGTAGGGAGCAGTACTTC.

The sample holds many counts of this clonotype. This chain joins TRBV27 and TRBJ2-4; 7 nucleotides agree with TRBD1. V shed 7 bases, J shed 2 bases, and the junction held 8 bases outside the gene matches. The CDR3 sequence is 15 residues long. Germline loops: CDR1 MNHEY, CDR2 SMNVEV (reference sequence). Here the CDR3 reads CASTKQGFTKNIQYF. DNA of the CDR3: TGTGCCAGCACCAAACAGGGGTTTACCAAAAACATTCAGTACTTC.

In its sample, this clonotype was seen many times. The chain uses TRBV11-2 and TRBJ2-7; TRBD2 is a possible D gene (6 bases). CDR1 is SGHAT and CDR2 is FQNNGV in the germline V gene. V lost 3 bases and J 6 bases, leaving 12 bases between the germline ends. This CDR3 has 13 amino acids. This CDR3 reads CASSLGGGLEQYF. The CDR3 DNA reads as TGTGCCAGCAGCTTGGGTGGGGGACTCGAGCAGTACTTC.

The sample holds many counts of this clonotype. The chain's CDR3 is CASSLLWDEQYF. In DNA form, the CDR3 reads TGTGCCAGCAGCTTATTATGGGACGAGCAGTACTTC. The rearrangement joins TRBV7-2 to TRBJ2-7, with D hard to call. Germline V gene sequence: CDR1 SGHTA, CDR2 FQGNSA. Trimming left V 2 bases short and J 5 bases short, with 7 bases between. There are 12 residues in the CDR3.

V and J are TRBV29-1 and TRBJ2-1; D assignment may be TRBD1 or TRBD2 (6 bases each). The germline gives CDR1 SQVTM, CDR2 ANQGSEA. The CDR3 consists of 15 residues. Trimming cost V 6 bases and J 1 base, with 16 bases left between them. Here the CDR3 reads CSVKGGRRSYNEQFF. The CDR3 DNA follows: TGCAGCGTGAAGGGGGGCAGGAGATCCTACAATGAGCAGTTCTTC.

This clonotype was counted many times. This rearrangement joins TRBV11-1 to TRBJ2-1, with TRBD1 matching over 10 bases. With V trimmed by 4 bases and J by 1 base, 7 bases remained unmatched. CDR1 and CDR2 from the germline V gene are SGHAT and FQDESV (reference sequence). This CDR3 has 17 amino acids. CDR3 sequence reads: CASSSDRGGHSYNEQFF. In nucleotides, the CDR3 is TGTGCCAGCAGCTCGGACAGGGGGGGACATTCCTACAATGAGCAGTTCTTC.

This chain joins TRBV7-2 and TRBJ2-3; D may be TRBD1 or TRBD2 (5 bases each). CDR3 size: 13 residues. V was pared by 3 bases and J by 6 bases, with 10 bases between. Germline V gene sequence: CDR1 SGHTA, CDR2 FQGNSA. CDR3 region: CASSFRRDDTQYF. CDR3 in DNA: TGTGCCAGCAGCTTCCGCCGGGACGATACGCAGTATTTT.

Only a few counts were recorded for this clonotype. The chain links TRBV29-1 to TRBJ1-1; TRBD1 aligns across 7 bases. Germline V CDR1 and CDR2: SQVTM, ANQGSEA. The CDR3 has 12 amino acids. The V and J ends lost 5 bases and 1 base, in that order; junction bases with no gene match: 1. The CDR3 sequence is CSVRQGNTEAFF. The CDR3 region has the DNA TGCAGCGTTCGACAGGGGAACACTGAAGCTTTCTTT.

The V gene is TRBV20-1, the J gene TRBJ2-3, with TRBD2 identical over 7 bases. Germline assignment: CDR1 DFQATT and CDR2 SNEGSKA (reference sequence). V lost 3 bases to trimming and J lost 2 bases; unmatched junction nucleotides: 11. CDR3 length: 16 amino acids. The CDR3 coding sequence is TGCAGTGCTAGGAACTCCGGTCGGGGGGTCACAGATACGCAGTATTTT. The encoded protein is CSARNSGRGVTDTQYF.

This clonotype was counted at least ten times. The chain combines TRBV20-1 with TRBJ2-5; TRBD2 matches at 9 bases. This CDR3 region has 18 residues. J was trimmed by 5 bases and V by 0 bases; bases with no gene match: 16. Germline values: CDR1 DFQATT, CDR2 SNEGSKA (reference sequence). CDR3 in DNA: TGCAGTGCTAGAGATCCCCGGGATAGCGGGGGATTCGGGGAGACCCAGTACTTC. Translation: CSARDPRDSGGFGETQYF.

This clonotype was detected many times. For the CDR3, the DNA is TGCAGTGCTAGAGAAATAGCAGGGGTTTCAGCGCAGTATTTT. It is translated as CSAREIAGVSAQYF. The V and J genes are TRBV20-1 and TRBJ2-3, with D possibly being TRBD1 (6 bases). Trimming removed 0 bases at V and 10 bases at J, with 17 bases between. This CDR3 has 14 residues. The germline V gene has CDR1 DFQATT and CDR2 SNEGSKA (reference sequence).

At least ten counts were recorded for this clonotype. CDR3 nucleotides: TGTGCCAGCAGTTACTTGGACAGGGGCAACCCCTACGAGCAGTACTTC. This encodes CASSYLDRGNPYEQYF. The chain combines TRBV6-2 or TRBV6-3 with TRBJ2-7, with 9 bases lining up with TRBD1. The CDR3 covers 16 residues. Germline V lookup: CDR1 MNHEY, CDR2 SVGEGT. J was trimmed by 2 bases and V by 1 base; bases with no gene match: 6.

The chain recombines TRBV29-1 with TRBJ1-5; D is perhaps TRBD1 (6 bases). Germline CDR1 SQVTM, CDR2 ANQGSEA. This CDR3 is built from 15 residues. Trimming removed 4 bases at V and 11 bases at J, with 24 bases between. The CDR3 nucleotides read TGCAGCGTTGGCCGAATAGGGGGGGTCGGGGAGACCCAGCATTTT. It codes for CSVGRIGGVGETQHF.

In this sample, this clonotype turned up many times. The V call is TRBV25-1, the J call TRBJ1-1; D is ambiguous. The CDR3 runs to 13 residues. V gave up 2 bases and J gave up 3 bases, with 7 bases separating them. The germline V gene encodes CDR1 MGHDK and CDR2 SYGVNS. Here the CDR3 reads CASSERVDTEAFF. The CDR3 bases are TGTGCCAGCAGTGAAAGGGTGGACACTGAAGCTTTCTTT.

This clonotype was recorded many times. Germline is not matched at one junction end, which may reflect a read error. V is TRBV5-5 and J is TRBJ2-1; the match to TRBD2 covers 9 bases. Germline V lookup: CDR1 SGHKS, CDR2 YYEKEE (reference sequence). The CDR3 spans 16 residues. The CDR3 sequence is CASSLVGGGAYNEQFF. CDR3 coding DNA: TGCGCCAGCAGCTTGGTTGGCGGGGGGGCATACAATGAGCAGTTCTTC.

There are many counts of this clonotype. The chain couples TRBV29-1 to TRBJ2-2; D is possibly TRBD2 (6 bases). Germline CDR1 and CDR2: SQVTM and ANQGSEA. Between the trimmed V and J ends, which lost 5 bases and 1 base, there was a span of 11 bases. The length of the CDR3 is 14 residues. CDR3 amino acids: CSVIAELNTGELFF. The CDR3, as DNA: TGCAGCGTTATAGCGGAGCTGAACACCGGGGAGCTGTTTTTT.

This clonotype was seen a handful of times. A much larger clone is a single base away; this may be a read error. This chain links TRBV6-2 or TRBV6-3 with TRBJ2-3; D is possibly TRBD1 (6 bases). The CDR3 length is 17 residues. V lost 5 bases and J lost 0, with 18 bases in between. Per germline, CDR1 MNHEY and CDR2 SVGEGT. CDR3 in DNA: TGTGCCAGCAGTGACCCCTCCGGGACAACGAGCACAGATACGCAGTATTTT. It translates to CASSDPSGTTSTDTQYF.

This chain connects TRBV12-3 or TRBV12-4 to TRBJ1-5, with 9 positions matching TRBD1. This CDR3 has 15 amino acids. The ends lost 6 bases at V and 3 bases at J; junction bases unmatched: 6. The CDR3 protein is CASSPGQGFNQPQHF. The CDR3, as DNA: TGTGCCAGCAGCCCGGGACAGGGATTCAATCAGCCCCAGCATTTT.

This clonotype occurred many times. This chain joins TRBV20-1 and TRBJ1-1; no reliable D call. The CDR3 spans 12 residues. The germline V gene has CDR1 DFQATT and CDR2 SNEGSKA (reference sequence). The V end lost 6 bases, the J end lost 6 bases, and 14 bases lay between the germline ends. CDR3 in amino acids: CSAPVQRAEAFF. CDR3 sequence (DNA): TGCAGTGCCCCAGTACAGCGGGCTGAAGCTTTCTTT.

Many counts were recorded for this clonotype. CDR3 nucleotides: TGTGCCAGCAGCCAAGGTCTAGCGGGAGCACAAGAGACCCAGTACTTC. Its protein is CASSQGLAGAQETQYF. The J gene is TRBJ2-5, the V gene TRBV3-1; 10 bases are a match to TRBD2. Trimming removed 1 base from V and 2 bases from J; junction bases left unmatched: 4. Germline V gives CDR1 LGHDT, CDR2 YNNKEL (reference sequence). CDR3 length equals 16 residues.

Note on this clonotype: Just one base apart from a much larger clone, this may be a read error. The chain joins TRBV24-1 to TRBJ1-1; D gene ambiguous. CDR3 size: 13 residues. Germline CDR1 reads KGHDR; CDR2 reads SFDVKD. CDR3 in amino acids: CAARSGFDTEAFF. CDR3 bases: TGTGCCGCCAGGTCCGGGTTCGACACTGAAGCTTTCTTT.

The chain has TRBV11-2 and TRBJ2-1; 13 bases are a match to TRBD2. Germline CDR1 SGHAT, CDR2 FQNNGV. J was trimmed by 1 base and V by 5 bases; bases with no gene match: 5. The CDR3 is 17 residues long. In DNA, the CDR3 is TGTGCCAGCAGCGGGACTAGCGGGACGAGTTCCTACAATGAGCAGTTCTTC. It encodes CASSGTSGTSSYNEQFF.